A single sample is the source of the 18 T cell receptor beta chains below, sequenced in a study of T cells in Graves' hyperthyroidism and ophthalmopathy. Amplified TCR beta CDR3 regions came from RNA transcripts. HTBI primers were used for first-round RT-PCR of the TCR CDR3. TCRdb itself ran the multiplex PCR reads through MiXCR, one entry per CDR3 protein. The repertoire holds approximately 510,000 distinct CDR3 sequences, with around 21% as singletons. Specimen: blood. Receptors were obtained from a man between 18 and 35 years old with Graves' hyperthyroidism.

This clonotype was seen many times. CDR3 amino acids: CASSPPQTSYEQYF. The DNA of the CDR3 is TGTGCCAGCTCACCACCGCAGACATCCTACGAGCAGTACTTC. The V call is TRBV18, the J call TRBJ2-7; the D is unclear. Trimming left V 0 bases short and J 1 base short, with 7 bases between. This CDR3 comprises 14 residues. Germline CDR1 reads KGHSH; CDR2 reads LQKENI.

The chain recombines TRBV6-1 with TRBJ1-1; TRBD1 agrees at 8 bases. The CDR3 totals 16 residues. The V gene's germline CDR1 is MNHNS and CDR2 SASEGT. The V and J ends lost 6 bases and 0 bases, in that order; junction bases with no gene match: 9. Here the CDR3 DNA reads TGTGCCAGCAGGGGGCAGGGGGCATTTATGAACACTGAAGCTTTCTTT. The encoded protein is CASRGQGAFMNTEAFF.

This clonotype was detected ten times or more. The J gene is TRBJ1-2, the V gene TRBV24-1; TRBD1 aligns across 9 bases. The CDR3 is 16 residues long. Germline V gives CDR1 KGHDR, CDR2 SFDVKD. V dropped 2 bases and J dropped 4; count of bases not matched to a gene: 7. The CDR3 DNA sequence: TGTGCCACCAGTGATTCGGACAGGGGATCATCCTATGGCTACACCTTC. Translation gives CATSDSDRGSSYGYTF.

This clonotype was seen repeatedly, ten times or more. The CDR3 loop is CASSLGGGIQPQHF. CDR3 DNA sequence: TGTGCCAGCAGCTTAGGGGGGGGGATTCAGCCCCAGCATTTT. V is TRBV7-2 and J is TRBJ1-5; D perhaps matches TRBD1 (5 bases). V was pared by 1 base and J by 6 bases, with 10 bases between. The CDR3 totals 14 residues. Germline V gene sequence: CDR1 SGHTA, CDR2 FQGNSA.

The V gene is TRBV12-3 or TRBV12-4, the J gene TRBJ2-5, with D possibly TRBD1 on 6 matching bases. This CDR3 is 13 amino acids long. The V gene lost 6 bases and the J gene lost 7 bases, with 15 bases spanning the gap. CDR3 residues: CASRTGWPATQYF. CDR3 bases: TGTGCCAGCAGAACAGGGTGGCCGGCGACCCAGTACTTC.

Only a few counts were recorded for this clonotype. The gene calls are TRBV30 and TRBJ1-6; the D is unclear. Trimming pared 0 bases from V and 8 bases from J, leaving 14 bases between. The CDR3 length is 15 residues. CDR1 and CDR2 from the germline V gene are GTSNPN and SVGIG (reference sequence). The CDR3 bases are TGTGCCTGGAGTGTAGGGCCTGGAGATTATTCACCCCTCCACTTT. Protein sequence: CAWSVGPGDYSPLHF.

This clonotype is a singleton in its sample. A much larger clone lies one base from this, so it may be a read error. The CDR3 DNA reads as TGCGCCAGCAGCTTGTCGCCAGAATACGAGCAGTACTTC. Protein product: CASSLSPEYEQYF. The V and J genes are TRBV5-1 and TRBJ2-7; D remains ambiguous. This CDR3 spans 13 amino acids. The germline V and J ends were trimmed by 1 base and 4 bases, with 9 bases remaining between them. Looked up from germline, CDR1 is SGHRS and CDR2 is YFSETQ.

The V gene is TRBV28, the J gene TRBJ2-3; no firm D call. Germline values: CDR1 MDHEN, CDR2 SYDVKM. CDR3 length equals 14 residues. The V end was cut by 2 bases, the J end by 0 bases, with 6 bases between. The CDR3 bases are TGTGCCAGCAGTTTAACTGGTAGCACAGATACGCAGTATTTT. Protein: CASSLTGSTDTQYF.

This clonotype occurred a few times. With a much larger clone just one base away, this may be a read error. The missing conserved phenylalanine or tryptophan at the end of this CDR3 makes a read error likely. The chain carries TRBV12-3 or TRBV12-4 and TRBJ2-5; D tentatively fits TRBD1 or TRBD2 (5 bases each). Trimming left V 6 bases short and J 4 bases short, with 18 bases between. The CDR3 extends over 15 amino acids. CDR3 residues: CASSQHGAPRETQYL. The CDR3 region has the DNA TGTGCCAGCAGCCAACACGGGGCGCCCCGAGAGACCCAGTACCTC.

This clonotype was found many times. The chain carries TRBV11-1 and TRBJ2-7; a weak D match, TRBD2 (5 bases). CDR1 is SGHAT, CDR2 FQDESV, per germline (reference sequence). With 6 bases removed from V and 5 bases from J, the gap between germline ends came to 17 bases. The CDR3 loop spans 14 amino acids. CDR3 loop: CASRAGGHGDEQYF. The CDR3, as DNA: TGTGCCAGCAGAGCCGGCGGGCATGGAGACGAGCAGTACTTC.

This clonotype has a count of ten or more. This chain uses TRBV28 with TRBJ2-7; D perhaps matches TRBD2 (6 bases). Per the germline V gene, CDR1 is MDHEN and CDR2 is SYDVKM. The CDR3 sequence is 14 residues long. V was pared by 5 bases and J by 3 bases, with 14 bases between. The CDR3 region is CASSAGRGSYEQYF. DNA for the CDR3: TGTGCCAGCAGTGCGGGCCGGGGGAGCTACGAGCAGTACTTC.

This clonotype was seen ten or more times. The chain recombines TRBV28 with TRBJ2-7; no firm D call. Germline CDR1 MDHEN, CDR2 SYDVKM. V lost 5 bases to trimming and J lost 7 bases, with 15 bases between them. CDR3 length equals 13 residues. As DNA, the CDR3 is TGTGCCAGCAGTCTCACGTCGCCCCCAGAGCAGTACTTC. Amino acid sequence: CASSLTSPPEQYF.

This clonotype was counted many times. The CDR3 sequence: CASSLALQGNGYTF. In DNA form, the CDR3 reads TGTGCCAGCAGTTTAGCGCTACAGGGTAATGGCTACACCTTC. The chain uses TRBV12-3 or TRBV12-4 and TRBJ1-2, with a possible D match to TRBD1 (6 bases). There are 14 residues in the CDR3. V lost 0 bases to trimming and J lost 6 bases, with 11 bases between them.

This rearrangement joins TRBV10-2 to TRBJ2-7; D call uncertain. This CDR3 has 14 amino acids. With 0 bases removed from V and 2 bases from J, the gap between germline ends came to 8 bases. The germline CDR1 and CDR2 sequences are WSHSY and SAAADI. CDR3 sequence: CASSESGRTYEQYF. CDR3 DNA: TGCGCCAGCAGTGAGTCGGGCCGAACCTACGAGCAGTACTTC.

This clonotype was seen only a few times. The CDR3 region is CSALAWGELFF. The CDR3 nucleotides are TGCAGTGCTCTGGCTTGGGGGGAGCTGTTTTTT. V is TRBV20-1 and J is TRBJ2-2, with D unresolved. Germline loops: CDR1 DFQATT, CDR2 SNEGSKA (reference sequence). The CDR3 runs 11 residues. Deletions cut 5 bases from V and 8 bases from J, with 9 bases between.

As DNA, the CDR3 is TGTGCCAGCAGCGTAGGGAGCGGGAGAACCGGGGAGCTGTTTTTT. It translates to CASSVGSGRTGELFF. The chain links TRBV9 to TRBJ2-2; TRBD2 agrees at 8 bases. The ends lost 0 bases at V and 5 bases at J; junction bases unmatched: 3. The CDR3 totals 15 residues. Germline CDR1 reads SGDLS; CDR2 reads YYNGEE.

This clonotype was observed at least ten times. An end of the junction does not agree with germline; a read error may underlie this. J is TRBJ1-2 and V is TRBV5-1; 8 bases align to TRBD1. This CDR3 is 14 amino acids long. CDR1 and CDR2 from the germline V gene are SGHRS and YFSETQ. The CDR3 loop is CASSLTGGNYGYTF. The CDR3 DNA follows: TGTGCCAGCAGTTTAACAGGGGGTAACTATGGCTACACCTTC. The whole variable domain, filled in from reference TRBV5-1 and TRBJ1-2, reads KAGVTQTPRYLIKTRGQQVTLSCSPISGHRSVSWYQQTPGQGLQFLFEYFSETQRNKGNFPGRFSGRQFSNSRSEMNVSTLELGDSALYLCASSLTGGNYGYTFGSGTRLTVV.

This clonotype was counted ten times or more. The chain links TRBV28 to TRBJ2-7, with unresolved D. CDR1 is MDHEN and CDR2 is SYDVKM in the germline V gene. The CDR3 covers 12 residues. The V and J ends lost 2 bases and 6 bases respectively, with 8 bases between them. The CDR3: CASSLTQSEQYF. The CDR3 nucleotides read TGTGCCAGCAGTTTAACGCAGAGCGAGCAGTACTTC.